The present T cell receptor beta chain was sequenced within a study of blood T cell repertoires in COVID-19. Whole-study context: Sites in the United States, Italy and Spain provided acute and convalescent COVID-19 samples. T cells, B-cell-depleted T cells, or PBMCs supplied cDNA or gDNA.

Trimming removed 0 bases at V and 1 base at J, with 7 bases between. The length of the CDR3 is 14 residues. Germline lookup yields CDR1 WNHNN and CDR2 SYGVQD (reference sequence). In the original analysis: Nucleated cell counts were estimated from reference gene primer amplification. Profiling relied on immunoSEQ multiplex PCR, and the TCRdb table lists in-frame clones only, not all of them. V and J calls and clone size are as listed in that table; D and trimming were resolved from the DNA. The table lists approximately 72,000 clones, approximately 85% of them singletons. The origin of this receptor is an elderly woman with active or convalescent COVID-19. The chain links TRBV10-1 to TRBJ2-7; no firm D call. Source material: peripheral blood. The CDR3 bases are TGCGCCAGCAGTGAGTCCAGTTTGTCCTACGAGCAGTACTTC. It yields the protein CASSESSLSYEQYF.